This T cell receptor (beta chain) was captured in a study of OX40 agonist ivuxolimab in advanced cancers. Across the study: Dose-escalation patients had hepatocellular carcinoma, melanoma, renal cell or head and neck cancer. One patient with hepatocellular carcinoma and two with cutaneous melanoma, three in all, had partial responses. Points from the study as a whole: CD8+ T cells averaged more expanded clones than CD4+. There was clonal expansion of CD4+ and CD8+ blood T cells by week 6 at 0.1 to 3.0 mg/kg.

V was trimmed by 0 bases and J by 9 bases, leaving 15 bases between them. This CDR3 comprises 15 residues. Germline V gene data show CDR1 as ENHRY and CDR2 as SYGVKD. This clone turned up a few times. Antigen specificity is unknown. Clones were sequenced by immunoSEQ multiplex PCR, and TCRdb holds only the in-frame ones, with some missing. The profile shows fewer than 85,000 clones, roughly 85% of them singletons. This sequence joins TRBV10-3 and TRBJ1-5; no firm D call. The sequence derives from an adult with an advanced solid tumor such as melanoma, head and neck, liver or kidney cancer. The sequences come from CD4+ or CD8+ T cells sorted from blood, collected in a trial of the OX40 agonist ivuxolimab. CDR3 in DNA: TGTGCCATCAGTGAGTCGTTGGGCCGAGAGGTGCCCCAGCATTTT. Protein product: CAISESLGREVPQHF.